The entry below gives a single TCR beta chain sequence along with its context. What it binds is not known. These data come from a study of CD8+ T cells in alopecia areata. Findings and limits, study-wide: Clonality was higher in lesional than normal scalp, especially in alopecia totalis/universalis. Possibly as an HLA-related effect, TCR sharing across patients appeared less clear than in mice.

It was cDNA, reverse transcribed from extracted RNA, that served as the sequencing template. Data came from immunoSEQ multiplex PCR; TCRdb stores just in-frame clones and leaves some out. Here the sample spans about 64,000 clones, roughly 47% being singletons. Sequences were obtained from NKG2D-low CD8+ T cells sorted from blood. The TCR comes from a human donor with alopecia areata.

The CDR3 here is CASSPTYTGELFF. The CDR3 DNA reads as TGTGCCAGCAGCCCTACATACACCGGGGAGCTGTTTTTT. The rearrangement joins TRBV7-8 to TRBJ2-2, with D unresolved. V lost 5 bases, J lost 3 bases, and 7 bases lay in between. CDR1 and CDR2 from the germline V gene are SGHVS and FQNEAQ. The CDR3 is 13 amino acids.